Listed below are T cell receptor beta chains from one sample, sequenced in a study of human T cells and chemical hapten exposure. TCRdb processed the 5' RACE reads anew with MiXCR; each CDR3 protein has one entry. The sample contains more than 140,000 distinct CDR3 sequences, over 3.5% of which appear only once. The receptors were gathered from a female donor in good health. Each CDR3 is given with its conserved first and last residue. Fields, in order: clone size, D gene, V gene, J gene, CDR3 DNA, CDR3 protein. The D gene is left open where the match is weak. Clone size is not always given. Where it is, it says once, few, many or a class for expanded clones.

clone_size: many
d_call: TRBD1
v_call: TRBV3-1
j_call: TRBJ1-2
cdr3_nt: TGTGCCAGCAGCCAAGATCGGACAGGGTATTATGGCTACACCTTC
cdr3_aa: CASSQDRTGYYGYTF

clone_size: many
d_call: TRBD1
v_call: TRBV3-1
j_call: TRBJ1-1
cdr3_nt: TGTGCCAGCAGCCAGAGCAGGGGGCTTACTTTCTTT
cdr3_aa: CASSQSRGLTFF

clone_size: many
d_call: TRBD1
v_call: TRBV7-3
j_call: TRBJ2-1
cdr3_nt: TGTGCCAGCAGCTTAGGGGGGACAGGGTCATCCTACAATGAGCAGTTCTTC
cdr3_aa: CASSLGGTGSSYNEQFF

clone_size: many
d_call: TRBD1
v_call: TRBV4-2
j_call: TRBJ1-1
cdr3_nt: TGTGCCAGCAGCCAATCCGGGACAGGGAACACTGAAGCTTTCTTT
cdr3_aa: CASSQSGTGNTEAFF

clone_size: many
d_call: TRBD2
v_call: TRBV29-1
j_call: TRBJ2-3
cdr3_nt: TGCAGCGTCCGGACTAGCGGGGGCCCCGATACGCAGTATTTT
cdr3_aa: CSVRTSGGPDTQYF

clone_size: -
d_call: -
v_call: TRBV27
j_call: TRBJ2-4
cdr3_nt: TGTGCCAGCATGAAGACAGACGTCTTTGGCAAAAACATTCAGTACTTC
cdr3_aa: CASMKTDVFGKNIQYF

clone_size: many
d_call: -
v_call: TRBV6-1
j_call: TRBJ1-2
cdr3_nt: TGTGCCAGCAGGCCGAATGGAAACTATGGCTACACCTTC
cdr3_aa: CASRPNGNYGYTF

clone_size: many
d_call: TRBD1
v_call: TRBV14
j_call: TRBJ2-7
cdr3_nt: TGTGCCAGCAGCCAATATGTAGGGGGCAACTACGAGCAGTACTTC
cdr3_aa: CASSQYVGGNYEQYF

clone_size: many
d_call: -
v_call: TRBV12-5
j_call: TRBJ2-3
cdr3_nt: TGTGCTAGTGGTTTGGGAAGGGGACACACAGATACGCAGTATTTT
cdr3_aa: CASGLGRGHTDTQYF

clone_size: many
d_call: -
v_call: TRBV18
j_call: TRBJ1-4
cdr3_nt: TGTGCCAGCTCACCGCGAAGGGGAGCAACTAATGAAAAACTGTTTTTT
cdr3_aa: CASSPRRGATNEKLFF

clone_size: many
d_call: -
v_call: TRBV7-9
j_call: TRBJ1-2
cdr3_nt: TGTGCCAGCAGCTTAGCGGGGGACCTCTATGGCTACACCTTC
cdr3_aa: CASSLAGDLYGYTF

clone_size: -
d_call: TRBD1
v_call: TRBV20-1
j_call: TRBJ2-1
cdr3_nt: TGCAGTGCTACCGACAGGGTAACTGCGGATGAGCAGTTCTTC
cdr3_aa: CSATDRVTADEQFF

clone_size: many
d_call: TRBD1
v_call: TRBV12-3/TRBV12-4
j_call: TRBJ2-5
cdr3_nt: TGTGCCAGCAGTCCCCAGGGGGCGCGTCAAGAGACCCAGTACTTC
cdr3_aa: CASSPQGARQETQYF

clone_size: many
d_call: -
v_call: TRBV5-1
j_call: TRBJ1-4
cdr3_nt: TGCGCCAGCAGCTTACAGAATAATGAAAAACTGTTTTTT
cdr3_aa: CASSLQNNEKLFF

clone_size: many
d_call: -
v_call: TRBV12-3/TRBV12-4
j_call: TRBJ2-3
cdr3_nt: TGTGCCAGCAGTTCGGACCGTCCTACAGATACGCAGTATTTT
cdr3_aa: CASSSDRPTDTQYF

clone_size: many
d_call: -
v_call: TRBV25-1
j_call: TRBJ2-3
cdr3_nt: TGTGCCAGCAGGGGCCTTTGGGGAACCTACACAGATACGCAGTATTTT
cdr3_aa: CASRGLWGTYTDTQYF